The clone carrying this T cell receptor beta chain was detected a few times. Trimming cost V 1 base and J 4 bases, with 13 bases left between them. The CDR3 covers 15 residues. Germline V gene sequence: CDR1 SGHAT, CDR2 FQNNGV. This record belongs to a study of blood T cell repertoires in COVID-19. About the research overall: Specimens from acute and convalescent COVID-19 originated in the United States, Italy and Spain. The cDNA or gDNA used as material had been derived from T cells, B-cell-depleted T cells, or PBMCs.

Original processing notes: Reference gene primer amplification yielded estimated nucleated cell counts. Some clones are missing from TCRdb's copy, which holds only in-frame ones; the method was immunoSEQ multiplex PCR. V and J calls and clone size are copied from that table; D and trimming were computed from the DNA. The sample has roughly 230,000 clones; over 80% are singletons. This receptor was identified in a human donor in a cohort sampled during active COVID-19. This chain joins TRBV11-2 and TRBJ2-5; D is uncertain. Specimen: peripheral blood. CDR3 sequence (DNA): TGTGCCAGCAGCTTAGTCCGCAATAGTGTAGAGACCCAGTACTTC. Protein product: CASSLVRNSVETQYF.